The clone carrying this T cell receptor (beta chain) was observed at least ten times. This entry comes from a study of T cells after yellow fever vaccination. The germline V gene has CDR1 MNHNS and CDR2 SASEGT. The CDR3 is made up of 16 amino acids. The germline V and J ends were trimmed by 6 bases and 0 bases, with 15 bases remaining between them. MiXCR, run by TCRdb on the 5' RACE reads, gives a single entry per CDR3 protein. The repertoire holds 250,000 to 350,000 distinct CDR3 sequences, with around 7% as singletons. The sample in question was PBMCs, obtained roughly seven weeks after the first yellow fever vaccination. V usage is TRBV6-1 and J usage is TRBJ2-4; D is possibly TRBD2 (6 bases). The source of this sequence is a man aged 18 to 30 who received the YFV17D yellow fever vaccine. CDR3 bases: TGTGCCAGCAGCCTCAGGACGGGACTAGCCAAAAACATTCAGTACTTC. Translated: CASSLRTGLAKNIQYF.